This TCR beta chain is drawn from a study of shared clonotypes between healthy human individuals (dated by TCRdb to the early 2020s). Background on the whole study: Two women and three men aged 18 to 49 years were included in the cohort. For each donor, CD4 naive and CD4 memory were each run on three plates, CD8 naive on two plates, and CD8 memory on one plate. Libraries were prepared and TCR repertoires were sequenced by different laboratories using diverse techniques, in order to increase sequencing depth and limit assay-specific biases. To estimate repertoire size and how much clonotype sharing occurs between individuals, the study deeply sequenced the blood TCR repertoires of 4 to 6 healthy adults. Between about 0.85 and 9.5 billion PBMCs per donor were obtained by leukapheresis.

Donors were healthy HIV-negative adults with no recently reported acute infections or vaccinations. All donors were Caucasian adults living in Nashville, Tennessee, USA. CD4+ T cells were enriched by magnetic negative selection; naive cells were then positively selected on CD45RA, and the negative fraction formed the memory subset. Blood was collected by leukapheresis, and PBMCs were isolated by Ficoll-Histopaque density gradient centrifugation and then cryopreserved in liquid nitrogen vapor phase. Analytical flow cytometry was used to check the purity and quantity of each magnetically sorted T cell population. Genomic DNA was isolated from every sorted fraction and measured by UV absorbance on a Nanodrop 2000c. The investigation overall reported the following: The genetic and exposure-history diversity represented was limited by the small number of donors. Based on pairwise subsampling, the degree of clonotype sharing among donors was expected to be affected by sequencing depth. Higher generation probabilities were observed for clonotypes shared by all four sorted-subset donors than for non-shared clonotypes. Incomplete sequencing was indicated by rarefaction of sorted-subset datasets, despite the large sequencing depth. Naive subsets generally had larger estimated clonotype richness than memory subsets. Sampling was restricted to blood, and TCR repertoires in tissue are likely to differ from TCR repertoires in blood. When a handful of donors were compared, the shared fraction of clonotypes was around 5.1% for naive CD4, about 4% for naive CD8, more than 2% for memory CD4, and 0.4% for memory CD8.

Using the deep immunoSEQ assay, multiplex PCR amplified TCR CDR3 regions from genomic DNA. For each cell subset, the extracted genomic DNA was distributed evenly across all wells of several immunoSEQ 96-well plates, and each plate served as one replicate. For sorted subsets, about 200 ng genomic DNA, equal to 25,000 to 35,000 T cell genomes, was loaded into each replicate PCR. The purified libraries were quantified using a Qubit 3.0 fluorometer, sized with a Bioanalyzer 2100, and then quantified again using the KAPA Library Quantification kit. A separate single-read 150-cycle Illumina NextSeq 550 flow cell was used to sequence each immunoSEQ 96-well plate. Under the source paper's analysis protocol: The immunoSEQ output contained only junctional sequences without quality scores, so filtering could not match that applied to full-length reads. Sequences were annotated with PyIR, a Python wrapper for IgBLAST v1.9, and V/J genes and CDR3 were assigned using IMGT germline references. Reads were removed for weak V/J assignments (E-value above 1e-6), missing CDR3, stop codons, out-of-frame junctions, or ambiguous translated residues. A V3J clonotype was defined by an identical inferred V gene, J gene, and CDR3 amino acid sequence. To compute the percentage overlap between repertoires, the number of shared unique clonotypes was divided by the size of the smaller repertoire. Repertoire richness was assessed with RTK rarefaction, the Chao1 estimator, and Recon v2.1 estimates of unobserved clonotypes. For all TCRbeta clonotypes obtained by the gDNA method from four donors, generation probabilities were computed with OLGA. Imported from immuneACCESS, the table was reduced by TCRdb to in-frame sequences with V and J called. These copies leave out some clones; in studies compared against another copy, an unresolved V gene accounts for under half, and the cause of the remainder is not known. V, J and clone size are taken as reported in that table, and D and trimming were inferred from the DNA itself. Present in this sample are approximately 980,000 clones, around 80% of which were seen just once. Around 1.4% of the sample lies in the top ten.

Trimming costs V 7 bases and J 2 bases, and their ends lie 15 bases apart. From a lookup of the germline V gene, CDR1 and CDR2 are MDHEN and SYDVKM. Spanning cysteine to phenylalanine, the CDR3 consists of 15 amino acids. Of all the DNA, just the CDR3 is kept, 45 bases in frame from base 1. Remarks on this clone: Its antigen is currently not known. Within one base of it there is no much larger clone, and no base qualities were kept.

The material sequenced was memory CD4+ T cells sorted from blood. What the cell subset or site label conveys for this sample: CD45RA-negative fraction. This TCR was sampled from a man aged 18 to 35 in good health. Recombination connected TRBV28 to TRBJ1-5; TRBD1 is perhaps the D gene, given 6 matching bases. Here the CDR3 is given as CASTSRQVGNQPQHF. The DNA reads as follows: TGTGCCAGCACCTCCCGACAGGTTGGCAATCAGCCCCAGCATTTT. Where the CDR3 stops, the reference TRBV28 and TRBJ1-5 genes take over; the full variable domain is DVKVTQSSRYLVKRTGEKVFLECVQDMDHENMFWYRQDPGLGLRLIYFSYDVKMKEKGDIPEGYSVSREKKERFSLILESASTNQTSMYLCASTSRQVGNQPQHFGDGTRLSIL.